The 26 T cell receptor beta chains in this list originate from one sample, sequenced in a study of blood T cells in healthy people across ages. Through a sample-barcoded 5' primer and a J-beta primer mix, a second PCR was run for 7 to 11 cycles. TCRdb called the 5' RACE reads again in MiXCR, with one record for every CDR3 protein. The profile shows about 800,000 distinct CDR3 sequences, about 45% of them singletons. Input material: blood. The receptor set was obtained from a man of 80 years or more in good health.

The table lists this clonotype with a count of one. The chain links TRBV20-1 to TRBJ1-5, with 8 bases aligning to TRBD1. CDR1 is DFQATT and CDR2 is SNEGSKA in the germline V gene (reference sequence). This CDR3 has 16 amino acids. The junction had 10 bases not matched to a gene; V was cut back by 6 bases and J by 0 bases. The CDR3 bases are TGCAGTGCAGGGGGAGGACAGGGCTATAGCAATCAGCCCCAGCATTTT. Amino acids: CSAGGGQGYSNQPQHF.

This chain joins TRBV20-1 and TRBJ2-1; D might be TRBD2 (5 bases). Germline CDR1 reads DFQATT; CDR2 reads SNEGSKA (reference sequence). The ends were cut back, 0 bases at V and 1 base at J, with 7 bases in the middle. The CDR3 loop spans 14 amino acids. The CDR3 protein is CSARDGVSYNEQFF. For the CDR3, the DNA is TGCAGTGCTAGAGACGGGGTATCCTACAATGAGCAGTTCTTC.

The genes are TRBV5-4 and TRBJ2-1; 7 bases agree with TRBD2. Trimming took 7 bases from V and 4 from J; bases not matched to a gene: 11. The germline V gene encodes CDR1 SGHNT and CDR2 YYREEE (reference sequence). There are 15 residues in the CDR3. CDR3 in DNA: TGTGCCAGCCAGCAAACGGGAGGAGTATACAATGAGCAGTTCTTC. Amino acids: CASQQTGGVYNEQFF.

This chain connects TRBV13 to TRBJ2-5; 11 bases agree with TRBD2. The DNA matches TRBJ2-4 better at its end, which makes the J call doubtful. CDR1 is PRHDT, CDR2 FYEKMQ, per germline (reference sequence). CDR3 length equals 20 residues. CDR3 DNA sequence: TGTGCCAGCAGCTTAGGTTCACTAGCGGGAGAATTGGGGACCAAAAACATTCAGTACTTC. This translates into CASSLGSLAGELGTKNIQYF.

The rearrangement uses TRBV12-3 or TRBV12-4 and TRBJ2-1; 7 bases line up with TRBD1. V gave up 5 bases and J gave up 0 bases; unmatched junction bases: 4. The CDR3 is 15 amino acids. The DNA of the CDR3 is TGTGCCAGCAGTCCAGACAGGGTCTCCTACAATGAGCAGTTCTTC. It translates to CASSPDRVSYNEQFF.

The chain combines TRBV7-2 with TRBJ1-1; TRBD1 aligns across 7 bases. The V gene end was trimmed by 0 bases and the J gene end by 4 bases; junction bases not matched to a gene: 5. CDR1 is SGHTA, CDR2 FQGNSA, per germline. CDR3 length: 15 amino acids. CDR3 nucleotide sequence: TGTGCCAGCAGCTTAGCCTTCGCAGGGGGCACTGAAGCTTTCTTT. Its translation: CASSLAFAGGTEAFF.

The rearrangement uses TRBV7-3 and TRBJ2-3; TRBD2 matches 13 bases. Trimming removed 5 bases from V and 6 bases from J; junction bases left unmatched: 5. CDR3 length: 15 residues. Per the germline V gene, CDR1 is SGHTA and CDR2 is FQGTGA. The CDR3 bases are TGTGCCAGCAGCATCGGACTAGCGGGAGCTGATACGCAGTATTTT. Encoded protein: CASSIGLAGADTQYF.

The chain joins TRBV7-3 to TRBJ1-6; TRBD1 might be the D (6 bases). V dropped 5 bases and J dropped 9 bases, with 14 bases sitting between them. CDR1 is SGHTA and CDR2 is FQGTGA in the germline V gene. The CDR3 is 14 amino acids. The CDR3 is CASSPGDVGSPLHF. CDR3 nucleotides: TGTGCCAGCAGCCCAGGGGATGTTGGTTCACCCCTCCACTTT.

This clonotype was seen a few times. A read error may produce the germline difference seen at one junction end. The chain recombines TRBV7-2 with TRBJ2-3; D is unresolved. The germline CDR1 and CDR2 sequences are SGHTA and FQGNSA. CDR3 length: 15 residues. Here the CDR3 reads CASTLPMGNTDTQYF. CDR3 DNA sequence: TGTGCCAGCACCTTACCTATGGGGAACACAGATACGCAGTATTTT.

This clonotype was observed a handful of times. The V call is TRBV7-6, the J call TRBJ2-7, with 13 bases aligning to TRBD2. The J segment lost 2 bases and the V segment lost 0 bases, leaving 7 bases of the junction unmatched. CDR3 length: 18 amino acids. Germline V gene lookup returns CDR1 SGHVS and CDR2 FNYEAQ. This CDR3 is CASSLAGTSGIQTYEQYF. The DNA of the CDR3 is TGTGCCAGCAGCTTAGCTGGGACTAGCGGGATCCAAACCTACGAGCAGTACTTC.

The gene calls are TRBV28 and TRBJ1-1; TRBD1 is a possible D gene (6 bases). This CDR3 is built from 13 residues. The V and J ends lost 6 bases and 3 bases respectively, with 11 bases between them. Germline lookup yields CDR1 MDHEN and CDR2 SYDVKM. CDR3 nucleotide sequence: TGTGCCAGCAGGCGGACAGAGTACACTGAAGCTTTCTTT. It translates to CASRRTEYTEAFF.

The chain carries TRBV15 and TRBJ2-7; D may be TRBD2 (6 bases). Trimming pared 1 base from V and 7 bases from J, leaving 14 bases between. This CDR3 is 14 amino acids long. Looked up from germline, CDR1 is LNHNV and CDR2 is YYDKDF (reference sequence). CDR3 in DNA: TGTGCCACCAGCAGAGCCGGGAGAGTAAATGAGCAGTACTTC. Translating it yields CATSRAGRVNEQYF.

This clonotype appeared a few times. This sequence joins TRBV20-1 and TRBJ2-1, with 11 bases that match TRBD2. Losses at the gene ends were 7 bases for V and 7 bases for J; bases not matched to a gene: 12. The germline gives CDR1 DFQATT, CDR2 SNEGSKA (reference sequence). This CDR3 region has 15 residues. The CDR3 loop is CSVLNSGRARNEQFF. The CDR3 coding sequence is TGCAGTGTTCTAAATAGCGGGAGGGCCCGAAATGAGCAGTTCTTC.

The count of this clonotype is one. The V gene is TRBV6-6, the J gene TRBJ1-5, with 7 bases aligning to TRBD1. Unmatched junction bases numbered 3, after V lost 6 bases and J lost 1 base. The V gene's germline CDR1 is MNHNY and CDR2 SVGAGI (reference sequence). The CDR3 has 14 amino acids. The CDR3 nucleotides read TGTGCCAGCAGCTACAGGGGAAGCAATCAGCCCCAGCATTTT. This codes for CASSYRGSNQPQHF.

The chain combines TRBV24-1 with TRBJ2-5; 12 nucleotides match TRBD2. Germline loops: CDR1 KGHDR, CDR2 SFDVKD. This CDR3 is 17 amino acids long. V was pared by 4 bases and J by 1 base, with 6 bases of the junction left unmatched. The CDR3 loop reads CATSDQLAGGLQETQYF. The CDR3 nucleotides read TGTGCCACCAGTGACCAACTAGCGGGAGGCCTCCAAGAGACCCAGTACTTC.

Note on this clonotype: One end of the junction does not line up with germline, which may come from a read error. The V call is TRBV5-1, the J call TRBJ2-7; TRBD2 agrees at 11 bases. Germline V gene sequence: CDR1 SGHRS, CDR2 YFSETQ. The CDR3 consists of 14 residues. CDR3 amino acids: CASSPGLAAYERYF. CDR3 DNA: TGCGCCAGCAGCCCGGGACTAGCGGCCTACGAGCGGTACTTC.

This clonotype was seen more than once but under ten times. J is TRBJ2-1 and V is TRBV27; the D gene is possibly TRBD1 (6 bases). CDR3 size: 15 residues. Between the trimmed V and J ends, which lost 6 bases and 6 bases, there was a span of 18 bases. Germline CDR1 and CDR2: MNHEY and SMNVEV (reference sequence). The CDR3 loop reads CASRPRQDFINEQFF. In nucleotides, the CDR3 is TGTGCCAGCAGACCTAGACAGGACTTCATCAATGAGCAGTTCTTC.

The chain recombines TRBV12-3 or TRBV12-4 with TRBJ1-1; D is ambiguous. Deletions cut 6 bases from V and 6 bases from J, with 17 bases between. The CDR3 has 14 residues. CDR3 residues: CASRAGLDESEAFF. The CDR3 DNA reads as TGTGCCAGCAGGGCTGGACTCGACGAGTCTGAAGCTTTCTTT.

This CDR3 is CASSLVPPGQGLSYEQYF. CDR3 bases: TGCGCCAGCAGCTTGGTTCCCCCGGGACAGGGCCTATCCTACGAGCAGTACTTC. The chain links TRBV5-1 to TRBJ2-4; 9 bases line up with TRBD1. The DNA end favors TRBJ2-7, so the J call may be wrong. There are 18 residues in the CDR3. Germline-derived CDR1 and CDR2 are SGHRS and YFSETQ.

The V call is TRBV19, the J call TRBJ2-7; TRBD1 agrees at 9 bases. The last part of the DNA fits TRBJ2-5 better; the J call may be wrong. The CDR3 runs 14 residues. CDR1 LNHDA and CDR2 SQIVND come from the germline V gene (reference sequence). The CDR3 loop reads CASSGTGFQETQYF. CDR3 bases: TGTGCCAGTAGTGGGACAGGGTTCCAAGAGACCCAGTACTTC.

This sequence joins TRBV27 and TRBJ1-2; D remains unclear. The CDR3 extends over 14 amino acids. V was cut by 2 bases and J by 7 bases, with 14 bases left in between. From germline, CDR1 is MNHEY and CDR2 SMNVEV (reference sequence). CDR3 nucleotides: TGTGCCAGCAGTTTAAGGGCAGTTCTCGGTGGCTACACCTTC. It translates to CASSLRAVLGGYTF.

This clonotype was picked up many times. The genes are TRBV3-1 and TRBJ2-4; 10 bases line up with TRBD1. The CDR3 consists of 15 residues. V lost 10 bases to trimming and J lost 13 bases; unmatched junction nucleotides: 19. Germline loops: CDR1 LGHDT, CDR2 YNNKEL (reference sequence). The CDR3 DNA sequence: TGTGCCATCCAGAAGGTCGGGACAGGGGTCTATGAGCAGTACTTC. Translation gives CAIQKVGTGVYEQYF.

Only a few counts were recorded for this clonotype. The chain employs TRBV20-1 and TRBJ2-1; 13 positions match TRBD2. The CDR3 covers 16 residues. The ends lost 0 bases at V and 10 bases at J; junction bases unmatched: 9. Germline V gives CDR1 DFQATT, CDR2 SNEGSKA (reference sequence). CDR3 sequence reads: CSARDPLAGGPGEQFF. Written as DNA, the CDR3 is TGCAGTGCTAGAGATCCACTAGCGGGAGGGCCGGGGGAGCAGTTCTTC.

V usage is TRBV24-1 and J usage is TRBJ2-1; TRBD2 matches 9 bases. The CDR3 contains 16 residues. CDR1 KGHDR and CDR2 SFDVKD come from the germline V gene. After removal of 4 bases from V and 4 bases from J, the junction contained 7 bases not matched to a gene. CDR3: CATSDRLAVSYNEQFF. In DNA form, the CDR3 reads TGTGCCACCAGTGACCGACTAGCGGTTTCATACAATGAGCAGTTCTTC.

The CDR3 loop reads CATIIYGTPFF. The CDR3 DNA sequence: TGTGCCACCATTATCTACGGTACGCCGTTCTTC. The rearrangement joins TRBV28 to TRBJ2-1; D is unresolved. Trimming stripped 10 bases from V and 15 bases from J, with 19 bases between. Germline V gene sequence: CDR1 MDHEN, CDR2 SYDVKM. The CDR3 extends over 11 amino acids.

The rearrangement links TRBV14 to TRBJ1-4; 8 nucleotides agree with TRBD1. This CDR3 comprises 15 residues. Germline-derived CDR1 and CDR2 are SGHDN and FVKESK. Trimming cost V 6 bases and J 4 bases; bases outside gene matches: 7. The CDR3 nucleotides read TGTGCCAGCAGTTTCCGCGGACAGGGTAATGAAAAACTGTTTTTT. As protein: CASSFRGQGNEKLFF.